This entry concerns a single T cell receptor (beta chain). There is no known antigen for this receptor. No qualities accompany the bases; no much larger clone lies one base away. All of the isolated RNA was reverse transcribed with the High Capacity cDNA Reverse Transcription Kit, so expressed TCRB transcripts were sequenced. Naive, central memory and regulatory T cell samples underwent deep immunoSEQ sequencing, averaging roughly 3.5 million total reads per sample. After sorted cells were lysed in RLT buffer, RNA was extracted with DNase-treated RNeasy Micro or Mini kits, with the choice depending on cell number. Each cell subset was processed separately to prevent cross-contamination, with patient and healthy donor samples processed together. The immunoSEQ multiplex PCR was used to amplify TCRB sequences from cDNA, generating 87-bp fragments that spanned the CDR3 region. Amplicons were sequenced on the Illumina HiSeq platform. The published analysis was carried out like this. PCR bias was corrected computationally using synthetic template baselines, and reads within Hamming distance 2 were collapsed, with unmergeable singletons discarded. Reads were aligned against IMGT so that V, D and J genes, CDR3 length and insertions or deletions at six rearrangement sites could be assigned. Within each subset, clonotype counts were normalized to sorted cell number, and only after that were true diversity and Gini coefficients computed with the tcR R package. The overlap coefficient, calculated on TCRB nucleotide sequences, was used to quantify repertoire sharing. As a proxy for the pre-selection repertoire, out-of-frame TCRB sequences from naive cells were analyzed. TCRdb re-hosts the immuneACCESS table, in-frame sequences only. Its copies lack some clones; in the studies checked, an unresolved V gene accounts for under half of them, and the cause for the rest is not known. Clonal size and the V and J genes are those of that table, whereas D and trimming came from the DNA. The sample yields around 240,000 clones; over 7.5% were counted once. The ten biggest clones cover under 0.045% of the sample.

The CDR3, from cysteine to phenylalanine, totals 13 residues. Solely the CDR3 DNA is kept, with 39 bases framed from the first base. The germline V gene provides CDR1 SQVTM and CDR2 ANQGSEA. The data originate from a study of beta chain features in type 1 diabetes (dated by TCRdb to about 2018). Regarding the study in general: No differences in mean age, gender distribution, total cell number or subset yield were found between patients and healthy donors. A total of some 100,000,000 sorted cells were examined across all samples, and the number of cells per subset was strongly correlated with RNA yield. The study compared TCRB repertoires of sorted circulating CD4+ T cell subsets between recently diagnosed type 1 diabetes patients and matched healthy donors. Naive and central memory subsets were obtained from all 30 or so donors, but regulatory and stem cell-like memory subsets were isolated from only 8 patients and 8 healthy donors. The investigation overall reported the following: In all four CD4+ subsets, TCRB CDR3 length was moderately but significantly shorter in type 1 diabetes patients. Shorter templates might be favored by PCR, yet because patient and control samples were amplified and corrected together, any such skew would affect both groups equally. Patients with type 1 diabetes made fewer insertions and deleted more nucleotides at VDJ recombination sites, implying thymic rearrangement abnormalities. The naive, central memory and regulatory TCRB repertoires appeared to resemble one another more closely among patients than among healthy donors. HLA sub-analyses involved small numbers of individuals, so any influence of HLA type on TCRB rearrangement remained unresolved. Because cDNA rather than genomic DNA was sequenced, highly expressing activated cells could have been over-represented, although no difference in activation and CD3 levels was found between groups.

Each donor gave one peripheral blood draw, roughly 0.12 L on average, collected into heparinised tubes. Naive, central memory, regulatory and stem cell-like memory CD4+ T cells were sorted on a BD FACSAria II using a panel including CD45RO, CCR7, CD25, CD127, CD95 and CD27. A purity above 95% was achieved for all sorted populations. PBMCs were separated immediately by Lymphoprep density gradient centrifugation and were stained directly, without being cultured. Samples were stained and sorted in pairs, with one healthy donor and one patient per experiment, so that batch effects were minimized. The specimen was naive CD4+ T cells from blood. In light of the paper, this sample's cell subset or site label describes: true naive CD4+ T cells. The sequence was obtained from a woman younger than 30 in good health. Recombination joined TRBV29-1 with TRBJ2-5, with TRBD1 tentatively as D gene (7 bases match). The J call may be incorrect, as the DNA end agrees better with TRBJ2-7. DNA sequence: TGCAGCGTTGAGCGGGACAGTTCCTACGAGCAGTACTTC. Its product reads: CSVERDSSYEQYF.